This T cell receptor beta chain was found in a study of blood T cells in healthy people across ages. Alongside a J-beta primer mix, a sample-barcoded 5' primer served in a second PCR lasting roughly 6 to 11 cycles. TCRdb used MiXCR to reprocess the 5' RACE reads, holding one entry per CDR3 protein. The data show 850,000 to 1,000,000 distinct CDR3 sequences, with about 44% seen just once and roughly 13% held by the top ten. The V gene lost 6 bases and the J gene lost 4 bases, with 13 bases spanning the gap. Germline CDR1 reads MNHEY; CDR2 reads SVGAGI. The CDR3 has 14 amino acids. The TCR was taken from a man aged 30 to 45 in good health. The rearrangement links TRBV6-5 to TRBJ1-3; possibly TRBD1 for D (6 bases). Sequencing was done on a sample of blood. This CDR3 is CASSRTGQGNTIYF. CDR3 nucleotide sequence: TGTGCCAGCAGCCGAACAGGGCAAGGAAACACCATATATTTT.